This T cell receptor (beta chain) was sequenced in a study of response to subunit inactivated influenza vaccine. TCRdb re-analysed the RT-PCR reads in MiXCR, keeping a single row per CDR3 protein. Of hundreds of thousands of distinct CDR3 sequences listed, approximately 15% were seen once; the top ten hold less than 8.5%. Study-level results: It was suggested by the authors that few new T cells are recruited by each seasonal influenza vaccination.

The CDR3 contains 15 residues. The ends lost 11 bases at V and 4 bases at J; junction bases unmatched: 16. The germline V gene has CDR1 LGHDT and CDR2 YNNKEL (reference sequence). About this clonotype: What it recognizes is unknown.

This chain joins TRBV3-1 and TRBJ2-7; 8 bases map to TRBD1. The source is a man aged 50 or older who received an inactivated influenza vaccine. The sequences come from PBMCs from blood, collected 14 days before vaccination. Here the CDR3 DNA reads TGTGCCTCCAGCCAAGATCGGACAGGGTGGTACGAGCAGTACTTC. It specifies CASSQDRTGWYEQYF.